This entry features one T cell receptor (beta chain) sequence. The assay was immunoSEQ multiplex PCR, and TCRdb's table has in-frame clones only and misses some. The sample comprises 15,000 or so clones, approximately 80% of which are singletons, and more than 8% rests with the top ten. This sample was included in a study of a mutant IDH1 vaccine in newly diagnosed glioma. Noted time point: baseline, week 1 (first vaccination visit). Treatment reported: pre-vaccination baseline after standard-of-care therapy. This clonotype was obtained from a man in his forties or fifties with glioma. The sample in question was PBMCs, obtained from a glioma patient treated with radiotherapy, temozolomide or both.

The CDR3 sequence is CASSLGFYGYTF. CDR3 coding DNA: TGTGCCAGCAGCCTTGGATTCTACGGCTACACCTTC. The genes are TRBV11-2 and TRBJ1-2; D is unresolved. The CDR3 runs 12 residues. The V end lost 5 bases, the J end lost 8 bases, and 12 bases lay between the germline ends. The germline CDR1 and CDR2 sequences are SGHAT and FQNNGV.